Below are 10 T cell receptor beta chains sequenced from a single sample in a study of graft-versus-host responses after intestinal transplantation. The repertoire was sequenced with immunoSEQ multiplex PCR; TCRdb's copy has only in-frame clones and lacks some. The sample yields around 50,000 clones, roughly 90% seen once. Specimen: PBMCs, collected 26 days after transplant. The source of these receptors is a human patient who received an intestinal transplant, so some T cells may come from the graft donor.

This clone came up once. The chain has TRBV11-2 and TRBJ1-2; 11 bases line up with TRBD1. The length of the CDR3 is 14 residues. The germline CDR1 and CDR2 sequences are SGHAT and FQNNGV. The trim removed 5 bases at V and 6 bases at J, leaving 5 bases unmatched. The CDR3 is CASSQDRGQDGYTF. The CDR3, as DNA: TGTGCCAGCAGCCAGGACAGGGGGCAGGATGGCTACACCTTC.

This chain connects TRBV28 to TRBJ1-3; D might be TRBD1 (5 bases). The CDR3 runs to 16 residues. Trimming took off 2 bases at V and 0 bases at J, with 11 bases between the two ends. Germline V CDR1 and CDR2: MDHEN, SYDVKM. The CDR3 protein is CASSLDSFGSGNTIYF. CDR3 in DNA: TGTGCCAGCAGTTTAGACAGTTTTGGCTCTGGAAACACCATATATTTT.

The rearrangement links TRBV6-5 to TRBJ1-5; maybe TRBD1 (5 bases). CDR1 is MNHEY, CDR2 SVGAGI, per germline. The CDR3 spans 14 residues. Trimming left V 10 bases short and J 3 bases short, with 16 bases between. CDR3 DNA sequence: TGTGCCACAGGATACGGGGGGACCAATCAGCCCCAGCATTTT. Protein: CATGYGGTNQPQHF.

The rearrangement uses TRBV4-1 and TRBJ1-2; a weak D match, TRBD1 (6 bases). Germline V gene sequence: CDR1 MGHRA, CDR2 YSYEKL. V lost 0 bases and J lost 0, with 8 bases in between. The CDR3 contains 15 residues. DNA for the CDR3: TGCGCCAGCAGCCAAGACAGGGGACCTAACTATGGCTACACCTTC. Protein product: CASSQDRGPNYGYTF.

Here the CDR3 DNA reads TGTGCCAGCAGCTTAGCACTAGCGGGGGGATCCGATACGCAGTATTTT. Residues: CASSLALAGGSDTQYF. The V gene is TRBV7-9, the J gene TRBJ2-3, with 12 bases aligning to TRBD2. Germline lookup yields CDR1 SEHNR and CDR2 FQNEAQ (reference sequence). The CDR3 totals 16 residues. The V and J ends lost 0 bases and 6 bases, in that order; junction bases with no gene match: 4.

This chain uses TRBV27 with TRBJ2-7, with D maybe TRBD2 (5 bases). The CDR3 is 14 residues long. Trimming removed 2 bases at V and 5 bases at J, with 13 bases between. Germline loops: CDR1 MNHEY, CDR2 SMNVEV (reference sequence). CDR3: CASSLGLPGHEQYF. The CDR3 nucleotides read TGTGCCAGCAGTTTAGGACTCCCTGGGCACGAGCAGTACTTC.

The chain is built from TRBV6-5 and TRBJ1-2; 11 bases match TRBD1. The germline CDR1 and CDR2 sequences are MNHEY and SVGAGI. The CDR3 is made up of 14 amino acids. V shed 2 bases and J 5 bases; nucleotides not matched to a gene: 1. Here the CDR3 reads CASSYGDRGYGYTF. In nucleotides, the CDR3 is TGTGCCAGCAGTTACGGGGACAGGGGGTATGGCTACACCTTC.

This clone was seen just once. V is TRBV2 and J is TRBJ2-7, with D maybe TRBD1 (6 bases). V gave up 8 bases and J gave up 8 bases, with 31 bases separating them. The CDR3 covers 17 residues. Germline V gene sequence: CDR1 SNHLY, CDR2 FYNNEI. CDR3 residues: CASVTTLTGLSPSQQYV. DNA for the CDR3: TGTGCCAGCGTAACCACGCTAACAGGGTTAAGTCCCTCACAGCAGTACGTC.

This chain connects TRBV9 to TRBJ2-3, with TRBD2 identical over 10 bases. With 2 bases clipped from V and 4 bases from J, the junction kept 4 bases outside the gene matches. Germline V gene lookup returns CDR1 SGDLS and CDR2 YYNGEE. The CDR3 spans 15 residues. The CDR3, as DNA: TGTGCCAGCAGCGTCGGGACTAGCGCGGCAGATACGCAGTATTTT. This translates into CASSVGTSAADTQYF.

V and J are TRBV30 and TRBJ1-1, with D maybe TRBD1 (6 bases). Trimming cost V 0 bases and J 0 bases, with 14 bases left between them. CDR3 length: 16 amino acids. Looked up from germline, CDR1 is GTSNPN and CDR2 is SVGIG (reference sequence). The CDR3 sequence is CAWSVRAGELNTEAFF. The DNA of the CDR3 is TGTGCCTGGAGTGTACGTGCAGGGGAACTGAACACTGAAGCTTTCTTT.